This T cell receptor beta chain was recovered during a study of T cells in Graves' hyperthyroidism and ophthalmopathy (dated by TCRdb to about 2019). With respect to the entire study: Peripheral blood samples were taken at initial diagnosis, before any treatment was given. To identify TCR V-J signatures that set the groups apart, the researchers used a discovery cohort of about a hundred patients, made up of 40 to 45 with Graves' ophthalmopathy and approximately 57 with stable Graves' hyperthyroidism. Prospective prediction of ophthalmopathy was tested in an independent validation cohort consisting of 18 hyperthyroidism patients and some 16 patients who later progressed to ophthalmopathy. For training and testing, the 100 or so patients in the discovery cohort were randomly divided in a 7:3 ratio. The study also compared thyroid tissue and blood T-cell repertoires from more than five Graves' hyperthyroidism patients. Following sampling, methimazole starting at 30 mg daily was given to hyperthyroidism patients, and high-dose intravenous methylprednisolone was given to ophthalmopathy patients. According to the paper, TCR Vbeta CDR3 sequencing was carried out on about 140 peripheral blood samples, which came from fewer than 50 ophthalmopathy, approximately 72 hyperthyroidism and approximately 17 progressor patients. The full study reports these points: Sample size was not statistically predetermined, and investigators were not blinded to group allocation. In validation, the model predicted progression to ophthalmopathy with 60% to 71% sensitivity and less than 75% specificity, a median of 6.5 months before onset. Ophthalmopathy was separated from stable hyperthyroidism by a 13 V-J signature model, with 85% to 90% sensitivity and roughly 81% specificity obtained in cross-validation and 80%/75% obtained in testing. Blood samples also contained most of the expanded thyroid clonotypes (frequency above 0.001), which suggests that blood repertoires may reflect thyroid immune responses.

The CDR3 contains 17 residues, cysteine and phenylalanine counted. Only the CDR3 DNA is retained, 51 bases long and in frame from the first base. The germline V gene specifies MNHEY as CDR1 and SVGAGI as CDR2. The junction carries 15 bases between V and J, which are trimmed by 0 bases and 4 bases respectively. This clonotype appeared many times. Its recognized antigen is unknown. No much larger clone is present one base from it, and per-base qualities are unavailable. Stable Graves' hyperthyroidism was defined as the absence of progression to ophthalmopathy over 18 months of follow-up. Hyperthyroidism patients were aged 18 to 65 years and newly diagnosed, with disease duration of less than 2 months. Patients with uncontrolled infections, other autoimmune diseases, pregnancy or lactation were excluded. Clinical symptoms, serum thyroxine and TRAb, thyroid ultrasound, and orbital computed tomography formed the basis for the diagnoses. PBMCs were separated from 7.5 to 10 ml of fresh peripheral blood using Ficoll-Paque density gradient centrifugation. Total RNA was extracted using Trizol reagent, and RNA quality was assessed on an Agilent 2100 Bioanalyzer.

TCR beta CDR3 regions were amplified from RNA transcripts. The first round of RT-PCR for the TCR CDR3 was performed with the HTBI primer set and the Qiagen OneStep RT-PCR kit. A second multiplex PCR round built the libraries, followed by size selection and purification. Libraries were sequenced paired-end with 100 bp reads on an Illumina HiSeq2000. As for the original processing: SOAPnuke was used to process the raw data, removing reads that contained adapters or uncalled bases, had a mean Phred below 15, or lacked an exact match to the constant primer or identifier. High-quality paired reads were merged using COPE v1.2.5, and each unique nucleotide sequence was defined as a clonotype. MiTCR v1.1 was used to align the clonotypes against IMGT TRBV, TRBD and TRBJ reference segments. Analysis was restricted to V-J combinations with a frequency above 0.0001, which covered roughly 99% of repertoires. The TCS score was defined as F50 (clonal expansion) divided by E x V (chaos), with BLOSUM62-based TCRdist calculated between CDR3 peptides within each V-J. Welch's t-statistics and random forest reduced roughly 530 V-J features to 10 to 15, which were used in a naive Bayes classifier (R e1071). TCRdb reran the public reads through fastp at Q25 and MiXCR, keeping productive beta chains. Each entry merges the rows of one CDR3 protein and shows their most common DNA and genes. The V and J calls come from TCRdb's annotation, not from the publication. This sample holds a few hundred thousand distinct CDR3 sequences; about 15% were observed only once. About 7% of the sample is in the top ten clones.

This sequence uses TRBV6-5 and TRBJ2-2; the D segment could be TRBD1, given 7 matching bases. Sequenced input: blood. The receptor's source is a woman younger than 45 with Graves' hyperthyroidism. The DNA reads TGTGCCAGCAGTTACTCGATATGGCAGGGGGGCACCGGGGAGCTGTTTTTT. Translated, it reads CASSYSIWQGGTGELFF.